This TCR beta chain was retrieved from a study of blood T cell repertoires in COVID-19 (dated by TCRdb to the early 2020s). Regarding the research as a whole: The collaborator samples originated in the United States, Italy and Spain and spanned the acute and convalescent phases of COVID-19. The samples were drawn from the first 160 participants of the ongoing ImmuneRACE study and from 950 to 1,500 subjects provided by 6 global collaborators. Where available, HLA class I and class II types were obtained from metadata supplied by the sample provider rather than from assay-based typing. The dataset comprised deeply sampled blood TCRbeta repertoires from subjects exposed to, actively infected with, or recovered from COVID-19. The sample metadata nearly always contained a de-identified subject ID, COVID-19 status, age in years and sex. The prospective study material was composed of cDNA or gDNA derived from T cells, B-cell-depleted T cells, or PBMCs. A freely available public database, intended as a resource for researchers studying the immune response to SARS-CoV-2, is where the repertoires were released. The paper as a whole reports these results and caveats: How much clinical and demographic metadata was included differed by source and by participant, and the metadata was provided uncurated.

TCRbeta CDR3 regions were amplified from genomic DNA by means of the immunoSEQ Assay, a bias-controlled multiplex PCR. Concerning the study's data processing: The number of nucleated cells in each sample was estimated by amplification of reference gene primers within the assay. To quantify the absolute abundance of each unique TCRbeta CDR3 rearrangement, sequence reads were collapsed and filtered. Productive Simpson clonality was computed per sample as the square root of Simpson's diversity index over productive rearrangements. TCRdb took over this immuneACCESS table, retaining in-frame rearrangements with V and J assigned. Such tables are incomplete; in checked studies, under half of the missing clones stem from an unresolved V gene, and the remainder is unexplained. The V and J calls and clone size are taken from that table; D and trimming were inferred from the DNA. The sample records 99,000 or so clones, around 76% of which are singletons. Approximately 20% of the sample belongs to the ten largest clones.

The collaborating institutions used their own protocols to collect whole blood in K2EDTA tubes. Collaborator samples were shipped for TCRbeta analysis as frozen whole blood, isolated PBMCs, or DNA extracted from either sample type. Worth noting for this clone: Its binding antigen is unknown. No base quality values were provided; no much bigger clone lies one nucleotide off.

A distance of 15 bases separates the germline ends of V and J, which lose 2 bases and 2 bases respectively. Spanning cysteine to phenylalanine, the CDR3 consists of 15 amino acids. The sequence is cut down to CDR3 DNA, 45 bases in frame from base 1. The germline V gene encodes CDR1 SQVTM and CDR2 ANQGSEA. What was sequenced was peripheral blood. The receptor's source is a woman in her 70s with acute or convalescent COVID-19. The receptor chain draws on TRBV29-1 and TRBJ2-5; the D gene is possibly TRBD2, with 6 bases matching. The DNA is TGCAGCGTTGAACGGAGGGGAAGGGGACAAGAGACCCAGTACTTC. Its protein product is CSVERRGRGQETQYF.